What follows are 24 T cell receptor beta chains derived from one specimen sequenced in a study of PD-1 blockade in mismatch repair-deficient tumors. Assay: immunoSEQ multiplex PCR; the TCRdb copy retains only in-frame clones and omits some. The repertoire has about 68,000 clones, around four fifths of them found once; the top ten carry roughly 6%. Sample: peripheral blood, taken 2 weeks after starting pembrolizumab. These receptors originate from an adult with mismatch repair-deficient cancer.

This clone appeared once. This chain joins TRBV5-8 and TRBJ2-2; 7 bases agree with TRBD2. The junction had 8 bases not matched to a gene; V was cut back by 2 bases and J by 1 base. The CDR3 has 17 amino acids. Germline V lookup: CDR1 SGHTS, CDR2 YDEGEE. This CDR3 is CASSFPYSGLNTGELFF. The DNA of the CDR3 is TGTGCCAGCAGCTTCCCTTATAGCGGGCTGAACACCGGGGAGCTGTTTTTT.

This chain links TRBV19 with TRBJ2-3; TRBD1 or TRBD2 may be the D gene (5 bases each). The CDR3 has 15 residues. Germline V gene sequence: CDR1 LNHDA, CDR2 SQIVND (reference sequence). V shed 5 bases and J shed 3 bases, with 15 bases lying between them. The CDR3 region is CASSPMGVRTDTQYF. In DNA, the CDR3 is TGTGCCAGTAGTCCGATGGGGGTCCGAACAGATACGCAGTATTTT.

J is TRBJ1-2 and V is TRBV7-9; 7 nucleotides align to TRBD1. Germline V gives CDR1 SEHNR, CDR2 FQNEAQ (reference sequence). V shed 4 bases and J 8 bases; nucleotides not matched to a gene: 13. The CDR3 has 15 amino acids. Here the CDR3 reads CASSSRDREPPGYTF. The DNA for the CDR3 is TGTGCCAGCAGCTCCCGGGACAGAGAACCCCCGGGCTACACCTTC.

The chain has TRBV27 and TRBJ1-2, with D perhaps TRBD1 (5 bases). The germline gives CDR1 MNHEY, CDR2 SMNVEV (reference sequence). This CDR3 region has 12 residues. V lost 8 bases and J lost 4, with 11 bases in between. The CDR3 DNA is TGTGCCAGCGGCTTCGGGGGCTATGGCTACACCTTC. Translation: CASGFGGYGYTF.

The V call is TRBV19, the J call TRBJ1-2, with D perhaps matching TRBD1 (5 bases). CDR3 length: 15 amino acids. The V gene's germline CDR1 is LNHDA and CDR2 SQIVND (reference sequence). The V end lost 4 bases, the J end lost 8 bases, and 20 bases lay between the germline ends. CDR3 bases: TGTGCCAGTAGTAGGAACCAGGCGCAGGGTAAAGGCTACACCTTC. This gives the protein CASSRNQAQGKGYTF.

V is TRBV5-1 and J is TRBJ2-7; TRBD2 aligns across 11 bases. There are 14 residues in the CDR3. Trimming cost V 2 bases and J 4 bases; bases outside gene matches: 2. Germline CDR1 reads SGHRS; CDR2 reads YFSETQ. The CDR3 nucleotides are TGCGCCAGCAGCTTAACTAGCGGGAGATACGAGCAGTACTTC. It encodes CASSLTSGRYEQYF.

CDR3 residues: CASSPTDYNEQFF. The CDR3 DNA follows: TGTGCCAGCAGTCCGACAGACTACAATGAGCAGTTCTTC. The chain joins TRBV11-1 to TRBJ2-1; a weak D match, TRBD1 (5 bases). CDR1 and CDR2 from the germline V gene are SGHAT and FQDESV (reference sequence). Deletions cut 6 bases from V and 3 bases from J, with 9 bases between. The CDR3 has 13 residues.

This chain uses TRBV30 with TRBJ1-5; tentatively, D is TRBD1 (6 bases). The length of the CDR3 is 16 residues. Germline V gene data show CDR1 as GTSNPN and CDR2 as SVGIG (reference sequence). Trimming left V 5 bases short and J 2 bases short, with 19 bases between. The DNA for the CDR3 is TGTGCCTGGTCGATAGGGGGAACCATTGGCAATCAGCCCCAGCATTTT. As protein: CAWSIGGTIGNQPQHF.

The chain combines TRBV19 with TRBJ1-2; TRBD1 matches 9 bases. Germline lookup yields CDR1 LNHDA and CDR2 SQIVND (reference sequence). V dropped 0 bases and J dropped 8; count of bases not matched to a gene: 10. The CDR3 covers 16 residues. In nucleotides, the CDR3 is TGTGCCAGTAGTATAGATTTTGGGACAGGGTATTACGGCTACACCTTC. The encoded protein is CASSIDFGTGYYGYTF.

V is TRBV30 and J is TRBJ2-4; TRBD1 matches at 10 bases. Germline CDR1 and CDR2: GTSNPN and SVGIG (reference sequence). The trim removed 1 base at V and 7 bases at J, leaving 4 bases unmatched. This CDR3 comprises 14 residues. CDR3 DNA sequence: TGTGCCTGGAGTGCAGGGACAGGGGTCAACATTCAGTACTTC. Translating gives CAWSAGTGVNIQYF.

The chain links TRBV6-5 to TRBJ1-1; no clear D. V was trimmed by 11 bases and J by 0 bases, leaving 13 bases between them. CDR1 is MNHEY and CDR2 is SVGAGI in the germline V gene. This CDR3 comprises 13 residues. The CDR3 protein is CAGPCLVNTEAFF. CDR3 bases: TGTGCCGGGCCGTGCCTTGTGAACACTGAAGCTTTCTTT.

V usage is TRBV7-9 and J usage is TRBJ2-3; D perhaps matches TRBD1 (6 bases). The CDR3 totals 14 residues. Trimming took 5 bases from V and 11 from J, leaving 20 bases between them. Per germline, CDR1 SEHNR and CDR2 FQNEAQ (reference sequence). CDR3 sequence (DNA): TGTGCCAGCAGCGGGGACACCCGGGCCGGAAGGCAGTATTTT. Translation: CASSGDTRAGRQYF.

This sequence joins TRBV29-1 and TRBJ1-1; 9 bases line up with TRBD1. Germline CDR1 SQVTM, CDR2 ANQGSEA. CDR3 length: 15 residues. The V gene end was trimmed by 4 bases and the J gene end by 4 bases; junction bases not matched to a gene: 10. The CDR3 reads CSVAVIQGALTEAFF. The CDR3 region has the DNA TGCAGCGTTGCGGTCATACAGGGGGCACTCACTGAAGCTTTCTTT.

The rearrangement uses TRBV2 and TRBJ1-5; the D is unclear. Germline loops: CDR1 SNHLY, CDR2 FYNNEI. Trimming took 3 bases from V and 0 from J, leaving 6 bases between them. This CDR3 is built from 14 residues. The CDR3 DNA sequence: TGTGCCAGCAGTGATGCGGCTAGCAATCAGCCCCAGCATTTT. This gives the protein CASSDAASNQPQHF.

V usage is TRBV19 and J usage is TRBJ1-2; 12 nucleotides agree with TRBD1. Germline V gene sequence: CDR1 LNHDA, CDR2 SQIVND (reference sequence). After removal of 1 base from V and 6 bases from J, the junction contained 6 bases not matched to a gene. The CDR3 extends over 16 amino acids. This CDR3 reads CASSIVGQGARNGYTF. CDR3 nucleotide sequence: TGTGCCAGTAGTATAGTGGGACAGGGGGCGAGGAATGGCTACACCTTC. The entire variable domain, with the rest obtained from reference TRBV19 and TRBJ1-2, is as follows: DGGITQSPKYLFRKEGQNVTLSCEQNLNHDAMYWYRQDPGQGLRLIYYSQIVNDFQKGDIAEGYSVSREKKESFPLTVTSAQKNPTAFYLCASSIVGQGARNGYTFGSGTRLTVV.

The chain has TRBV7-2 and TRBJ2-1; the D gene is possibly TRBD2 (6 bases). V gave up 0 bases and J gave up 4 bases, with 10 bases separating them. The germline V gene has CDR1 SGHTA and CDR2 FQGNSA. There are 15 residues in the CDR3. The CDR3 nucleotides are TGTGCCAGCAGCTTAGCGGTGGGAGGATACAATGAGCAGTTCTTC. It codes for CASSLAVGGYNEQFF.

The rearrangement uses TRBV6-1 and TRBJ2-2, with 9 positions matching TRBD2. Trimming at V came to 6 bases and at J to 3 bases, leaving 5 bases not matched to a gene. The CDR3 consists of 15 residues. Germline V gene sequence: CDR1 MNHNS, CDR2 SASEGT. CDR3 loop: CASSLAGFDTGELFF. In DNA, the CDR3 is TGTGCCAGCAGCCTAGCGGGATTCGACACCGGGGAGCTGTTTTTT.

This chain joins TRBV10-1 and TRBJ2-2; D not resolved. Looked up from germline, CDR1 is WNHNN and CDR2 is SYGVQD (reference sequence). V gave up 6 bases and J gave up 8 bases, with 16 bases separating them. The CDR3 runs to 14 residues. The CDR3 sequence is CASSASAASGELFF. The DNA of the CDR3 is TGCGCCAGCAGCGCGAGCGCAGCTTCTGGGGAGCTGTTTTTT.

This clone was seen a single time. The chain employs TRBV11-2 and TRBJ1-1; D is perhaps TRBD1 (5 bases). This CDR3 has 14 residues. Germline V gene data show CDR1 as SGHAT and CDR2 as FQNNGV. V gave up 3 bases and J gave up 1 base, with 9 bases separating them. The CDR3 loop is CASSLTAGNTEAFF. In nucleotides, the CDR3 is TGTGCCAGCAGCTTGACAGCGGGGAACACTGAAGCTTTCTTT.

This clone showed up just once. The CDR3 is CAISESGQGANVEKLFF. The CDR3 region has the DNA TGTGCCATCAGTGAGTCTGGACAGGGGGCGAATGTCGAAAAACTGTTTTTT. The V call is TRBV10-3, the J call TRBJ1-4; 11 bases match TRBD1. The trim removed 0 bases at V and 8 bases at J, leaving 8 bases unmatched. CDR3 length equals 17 residues. CDR1 is ENHRY and CDR2 is SYGVKD in the germline V gene.

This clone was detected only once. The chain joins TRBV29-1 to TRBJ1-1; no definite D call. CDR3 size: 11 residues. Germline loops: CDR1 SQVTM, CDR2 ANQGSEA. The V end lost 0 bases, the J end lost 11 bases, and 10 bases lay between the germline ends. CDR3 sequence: CSVEEPTGAFF. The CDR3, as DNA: TGCAGCGTTGAAGAGCCGACCGGTGCTTTCTTT.

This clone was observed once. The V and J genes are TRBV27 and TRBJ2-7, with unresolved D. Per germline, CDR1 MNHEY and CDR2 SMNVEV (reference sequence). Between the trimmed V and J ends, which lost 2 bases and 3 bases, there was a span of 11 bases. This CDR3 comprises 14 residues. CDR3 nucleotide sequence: TGTGCCAGCAGTTTAAAGGGTACAATCTACGAGCAGTACTTC. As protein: CASSLKGTIYEQYF.

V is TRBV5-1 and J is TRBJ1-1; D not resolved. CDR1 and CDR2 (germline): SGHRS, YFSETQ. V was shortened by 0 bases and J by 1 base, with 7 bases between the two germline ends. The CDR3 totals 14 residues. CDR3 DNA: TGCGCCAGCAGCTTGGATGCCGCGAACACTGAAGCTTTCTTT. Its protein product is CASSLDAANTEAFF.

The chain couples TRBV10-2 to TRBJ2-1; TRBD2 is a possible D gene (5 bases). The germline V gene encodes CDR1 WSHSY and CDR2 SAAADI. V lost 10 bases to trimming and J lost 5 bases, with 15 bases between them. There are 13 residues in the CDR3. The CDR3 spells CATQWERHNEQFF. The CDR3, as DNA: TGCGCCACCCAATGGGAGAGACACAATGAGCAGTTCTTC.